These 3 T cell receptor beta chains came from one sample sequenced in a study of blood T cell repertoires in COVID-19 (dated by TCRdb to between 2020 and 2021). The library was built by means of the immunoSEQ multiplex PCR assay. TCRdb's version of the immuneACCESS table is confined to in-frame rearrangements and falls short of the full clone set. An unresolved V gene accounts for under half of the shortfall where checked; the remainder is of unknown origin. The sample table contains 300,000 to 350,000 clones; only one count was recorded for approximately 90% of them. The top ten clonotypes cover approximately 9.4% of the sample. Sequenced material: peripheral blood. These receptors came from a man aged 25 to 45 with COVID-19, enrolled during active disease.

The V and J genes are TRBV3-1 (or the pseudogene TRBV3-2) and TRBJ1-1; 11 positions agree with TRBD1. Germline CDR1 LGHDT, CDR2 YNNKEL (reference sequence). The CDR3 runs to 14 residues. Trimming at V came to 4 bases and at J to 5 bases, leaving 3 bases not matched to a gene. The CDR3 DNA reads TGTGCCAGCAGCCCGGGACAGGGGGAAACTGAAGCTTTCTTT. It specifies CASSPGQGETEAFF.

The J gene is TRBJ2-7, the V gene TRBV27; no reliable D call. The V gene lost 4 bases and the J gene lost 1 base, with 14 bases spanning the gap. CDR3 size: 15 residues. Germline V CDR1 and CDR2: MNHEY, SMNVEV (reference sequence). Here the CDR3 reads CASSSPVRSSYEQYF. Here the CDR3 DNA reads TGTGCCAGCAGTTCCCCCGTGAGGTCTTCCTACGAGCAGTACTTC.

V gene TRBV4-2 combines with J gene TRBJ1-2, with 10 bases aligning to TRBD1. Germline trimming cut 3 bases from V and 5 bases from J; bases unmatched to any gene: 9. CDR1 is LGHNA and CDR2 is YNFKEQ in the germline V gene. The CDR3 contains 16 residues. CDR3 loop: CASSQGQGPPPYGYTF. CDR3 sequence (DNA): TGTGCCAGCAGCCAGGGACAGGGGCCCCCACCTTATGGCTACACCTTC.